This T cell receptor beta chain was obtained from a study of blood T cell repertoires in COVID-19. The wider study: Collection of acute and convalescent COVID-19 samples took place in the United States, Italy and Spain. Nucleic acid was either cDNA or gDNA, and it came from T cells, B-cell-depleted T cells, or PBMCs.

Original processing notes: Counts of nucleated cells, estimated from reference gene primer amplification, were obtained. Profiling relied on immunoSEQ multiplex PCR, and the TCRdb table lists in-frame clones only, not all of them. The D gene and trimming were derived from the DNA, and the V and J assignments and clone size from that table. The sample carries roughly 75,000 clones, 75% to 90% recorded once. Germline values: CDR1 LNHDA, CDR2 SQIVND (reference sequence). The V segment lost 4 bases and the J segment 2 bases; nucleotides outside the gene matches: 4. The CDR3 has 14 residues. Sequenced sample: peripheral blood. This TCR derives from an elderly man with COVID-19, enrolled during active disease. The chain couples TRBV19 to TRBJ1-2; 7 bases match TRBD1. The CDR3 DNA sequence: TGTGCCAGTAGTAGGACGACAGGGAACTATGGCTACACCTTC. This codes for CASSRTTGNYGYTF.